This T cell receptor (beta chain) came from a study of shared T cell receptors in the human thymus. This table comes from immunoSEQ multiplex PCR, and its TCRdb copy is limited to in-frame clones, with some not included. The table shows approximately 490,000 clones, with about 84% occurring only once. V lost 0 bases, J lost 0 bases, and 15 bases lay in between. Germline V lookup: CDR1 PRHDT, CDR2 FYEKMQ (reference sequence). The CDR3 has 17 residues. The data also belong to a second study, concerning human thymus T cells. That work states: Infants served as donors; they were healthy and Finnish and were having corrective surgery for congenital heart defects. Corrective cardiac surgery supplied the resected thymus tissue. An apparent bias in V and J gene usage was seen in thymic and blood repertoires.

The sequencing sample was made of thymocytes. The genes are TRBV13 and TRBJ2-7; TRBD1 might be the D (5 bases). The receptor was isolated from a boy in the first two years of life with a congenital heart defect. As DNA, the CDR3 is TGTGCCAGCAGCTTAGGGGCCGTGGGGCCCCCCTCCTACGAGCAGTACTTC. It specifies CASSLGAVGPPSYEQYF. Based on the CDR3 plus reference TRBV13 and TRBJ2-7, the full variable domain is AAGVIQSPRHLIKEKRETATLKCYPIPRHDTVYWYQQGPGQDPQFLISFYEKMQSDKGSIPDRFSAQQFSDYHSELNMSSLELGDSALYFCASSLGAVGPPSYEQYFGPGTRLTVT.